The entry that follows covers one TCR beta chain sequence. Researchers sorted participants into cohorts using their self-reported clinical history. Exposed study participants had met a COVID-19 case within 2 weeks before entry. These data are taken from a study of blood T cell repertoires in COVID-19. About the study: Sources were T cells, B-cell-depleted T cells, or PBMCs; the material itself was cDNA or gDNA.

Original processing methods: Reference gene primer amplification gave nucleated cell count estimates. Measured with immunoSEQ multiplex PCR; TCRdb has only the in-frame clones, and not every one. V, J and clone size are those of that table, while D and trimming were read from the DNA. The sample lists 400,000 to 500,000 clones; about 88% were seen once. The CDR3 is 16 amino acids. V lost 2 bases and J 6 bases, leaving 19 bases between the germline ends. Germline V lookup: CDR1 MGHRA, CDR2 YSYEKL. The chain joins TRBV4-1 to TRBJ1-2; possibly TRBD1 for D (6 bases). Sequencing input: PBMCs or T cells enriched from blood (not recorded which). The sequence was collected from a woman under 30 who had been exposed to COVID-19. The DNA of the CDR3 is TGCGCCAGCAGCCAACCGACAGGAAGGAGTCTAGATGGCTACACCTTC. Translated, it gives CASSQPTGRSLDGYTF.